Following are 13 T cell receptor beta chains from one sample sequenced in a study of radiation and T cells in renal cell carcinoma. Using immunoSEQ multiplex PCR, the repertoire was profiled, and TCRdb retains in-frame clones only, with some absent. The data show tens of thousands of clones, 80% to 90% seen once. Time point: blood 2 weeks post-SBRT. Sample treatment: 15 Gy SBRT to primary tumor, nephrectomy 4 weeks later. Sequences were derived from blood, sampled from a patient whose treatment included radiotherapy and nephrectomy. These receptors were obtained from a woman in her 50s with renal cell carcinoma.

The chain joins TRBV28 to TRBJ2-5, with 9 bases identical to TRBD1. This CDR3 is built from 13 residues. Germline values: CDR1 MDHEN, CDR2 SYDVKM. Trimming removed 11 bases from V and 3 bases from J; junction bases left unmatched: 7. This CDR3 reads CAATGGHKETQYF. The CDR3 region has the DNA TGTGCCGCTACAGGGGGCCATAAAGAGACCCAGTACTTC.

The genes are TRBV5-6 and TRBJ2-1; 11 bases agree with TRBD2. Germline V gene sequence: CDR1 SGHDT, CDR2 YYEEEE. Trimming cost V 4 bases and J 2 bases; bases outside gene matches: 8. This CDR3 comprises 17 residues. In DNA form, the CDR3 reads TGTGCCAGCAGCCTATATAGCGGGGGGGAAACCTACAATGAGCAGTTCTTC. It is translated as CASSLYSGGETYNEQFF.

J is TRBJ1-4 and V is TRBV30; 8 positions match TRBD1. Germline V gene data show CDR1 as GTSNPN and CDR2 as SVGIG (reference sequence). The CDR3 has 15 amino acids. J lost 7 bases, V lost 3 bases, and 10 bases had no gene match. This CDR3 reads CAWSKGQGAGEKLFF. The CDR3 coding sequence is TGTGCCTGGAGCAAGGGTCAGGGGGCAGGTGAAAAACTGTTTTTT. Using reference TRBV30 and TRBJ1-4 for the parts outside the CDR3, the full variable domain is SQTIHQWPATLVQPVGSPLSLECTVEGTSNPNLYWYRQAAGRGLQLLFYSVGIGQISSEVPQNLSASRPQDRQFILSSKKLLLSDSGFYLCAWSKGQGAGEKLFFGSGTQLSVL.

This rearrangement joins TRBV4-3 to TRBJ2-4; D remains unclear. V was pared by 0 bases and J by 0 bases, with 9 bases between. Germline V CDR1 and CDR2: LGHNA, YSLEER. This CDR3 region has 16 residues. DNA of the CDR3: TGCGCCAGCAGCCAAGATTTAGGCCTAGCCAAAAACATTCAGTACTTC. Protein product: CASSQDLGLAKNIQYF.

V gene TRBV11-2 combines with J gene TRBJ1-2; D might be TRBD1 (5 bases). Between the trimmed V and J ends, which lost 3 bases and 4 bases, there was a span of 9 bases. The CDR3 covers 13 residues. Germline V gene lookup returns CDR1 SGHAT and CDR2 FQNNGV. CDR3: CASSFRGTYGYTF. CDR3 nucleotides: TGTGCCAGCAGCTTCAGAGGGACCTATGGCTACACCTTC.

The CDR3 sequence: CASSHPGLAAYEQYF. Here the CDR3 DNA reads TGCGCCAGCAGCCATCCGGGGCTAGCGGCTTACGAGCAGTACTTC. The J gene is TRBJ2-7, the V gene TRBV4-1; 7 nucleotides agree with TRBD2. From germline, CDR1 is MGHRA and CDR2 YSYEKL. This CDR3 has 15 residues. Germline trimming cut 3 bases from V and 4 bases from J; bases unmatched to any gene: 9.

This chain joins TRBV5-1 and TRBJ2-3; D is ambiguous. Trimming removed 0 bases at V and 5 bases at J, with 13 bases between. CDR3 length equals 15 residues. The germline gives CDR1 SGHRS, CDR2 YFSETQ. CDR3 bases: TGCGCCAGCAGCTTGGGGACCCAGCAAGGAGATACGCAGTATTTT. It yields the protein CASSLGTQQGDTQYF.

The chain uses TRBV5-4 and TRBJ2-3, with TRBD1 matching over 7 bases. Per the germline V gene, CDR1 is SGHNT and CDR2 is YYREEE (reference sequence). The length of the CDR3 is 14 residues. With 4 bases clipped from V and 2 bases from J, the junction kept 4 bases outside the gene matches. The CDR3 is CASSQGQDTDTQYF. In nucleotides, the CDR3 is TGTGCCAGCAGCCAAGGACAGGACACAGATACGCAGTATTTT.

CDR3 DNA sequence: TGTGCCAGCCGGGGGCTGGGGAACTATGGCTACACCTTC. It translates to CASRGLGNYGYTF. The chain links TRBV27 to TRBJ1-2; the D gene is possibly TRBD1 (6 bases). The germline V gene encodes CDR1 MNHEY and CDR2 SMNVEV (reference sequence). With 8 bases removed from V and 2 bases from J, the gap between germline ends came to 12 bases. The CDR3 has 13 residues.

This clone was seen more than once but under ten times. J is TRBJ1-3 and V is TRBV6-6; D is ambiguous. Trimming removed 8 bases from V and 3 bases from J, with 2 bases in between. Germline V gene data show CDR1 as MNHNY and CDR2 as SVGAGI (reference sequence). There are 10 residues in the CDR3. The CDR3, as DNA: TGTGCCAGCGGTGGAAACACCATATATTTT. It is translated as CASGGNTIYF.

The V call is TRBV29-1, the J call TRBJ2-3, with 11 bases fitting TRBD2. Germline V gives CDR1 SQVTM, CDR2 ANQGSEA. V gave up 4 bases and J gave up 2 bases; unmatched junction bases: 5. The CDR3 is 15 amino acids. CDR3 nucleotide sequence: TGCAGCGTTGTGGTAGCGGGAGGGCCCACAGATACGCAGTATTTT. Protein sequence: CSVVVAGGPTDTQYF.

The genes are TRBV5-4 and TRBJ2-3; 11 positions agree with TRBD1. Germline loops: CDR1 SGHNT, CDR2 YYREEE (reference sequence). This CDR3 comprises 15 residues. With V trimmed by 3 bases and J by 1 base, 1 base remained unmatched. The CDR3 DNA sequence: TGTGCCAGCAGCTCGGGACAGGGGGGCACAGATACGCAGTATTTT. It encodes CASSSGQGGTDTQYF.

This rearrangement joins TRBV7-2 to TRBJ2-3; no definite D call. The germline gives CDR1 SGHTA, CDR2 FQGNSA. This CDR3 has 14 residues. V lost 1 base and J lost 4, with 9 bases in between. CDR3 in DNA: TGTGCCAGCAGCTTAGATCGCAGCCCAGATACGCAGTATTTT. Amino acids: CASSLDRSPDTQYF.